The present T cell receptor beta chain was sequenced within a study of cytomegalovirus exposure and HLA in healthy donors. Study as a whole: A preliminary data release comprised around 90 million unique TCRs obtained from HLA-typed donors. General study results and limits: Equally common other TCR beta chains were less clonally expanded than HLA-associated ones, a later analysis found.

Sampled while nominally healthy, donors likely had unrecorded immune exposures. V was cut by 4 bases and J by 3 bases, with 13 bases left in between. CDR1 is LNHDA, CDR2 SQIVND, per germline (reference sequence). The CDR3 sequence is 15 residues long. This clone was recorded a few times. No antigen is known for it. Both 60 Vbeta primers and 13 Jbeta primers went into the PCR. Only in-frame clones appear in the TCRdb table, and some are missing; sequencing was by immunoSEQ multiplex PCR. In the table there are around 150,000 clones, 75% to 80% of which are singletons. The clonotype was recovered from a man aged 45-65 years in good health and CMV-seropositive. The sequenced sample consisted of PBMCs. The rearrangement uses TRBV19 and TRBJ1-5; no clear D. The CDR3 reads CASSKYEDNNQPQHF. CDR3 DNA sequence: TGTGCCAGTAGTAAATACGAGGATAACAATCAGCCCCAGCATTTT.